Sequencing of this T cell receptor beta chain was carried out in a study of T cells in lung cancer brain metastases. Patients had either synchronous oligometastatic disease or delayed solitary brain metastasis recurrence. Using immunoSEQ multiplex PCR, the repertoire was profiled, and TCRdb retains in-frame clones only, with some absent. In the table there are fewer than 6,500 clones, approximately 86% of which are singletons. Germline V CDR1 and CDR2: SGHVS, FQNEAQ. V was shortened by 7 bases and J by 5 bases, with 21 bases between the two germline ends. The CDR3 contains 16 residues. V is TRBV7-8 and J is TRBJ2-1; the D is unclear. The specimen sequenced was tumor tissue from the primary lung tumor. This clonotype originated in a man between 65 and 79 years old with non-small cell lung cancer. The CDR3 here is CASTTWAPMEHNEQFF. CDR3 bases: TGTGCCAGCACTACTTGGGCCCCAATGGAGCACAATGAGCAGTTCTTC.